This entry features one TCR beta chain sequence. This CDR3 has 13 amino acids. Per germline, CDR1 MNHEY and CDR2 SMNVEV (reference sequence). V was clipped by 7 bases and J by 1 base, with 11 bases between them. The data were obtained in a study of blood T cell repertoires in COVID-19. Across the whole study: Researchers got acute and convalescent COVID-19 samples from the United States, Italy and Spain. Nucleic acid was either cDNA or gDNA, and it came from T cells, B-cell-depleted T cells, or PBMCs.

The authors' processing: It was from reference gene primer amplification that nucleated cell counts were estimated. Sequencing used immunoSEQ multiplex PCR; TCRdb keeps in-frame clones, though not all of them. V, J and clone size derive from that table, while D and trimming were established from the DNA sequence. Found here are about 190,000 clones, about 90% of them singletons; the top ten hold approximately 0.62%. The chain carries TRBV27 and TRBJ2-7; D gene ambiguous. This TCR derives from a man between 50 and 59 years old with acute or convalescent COVID-19. Sequencing used peripheral blood. The CDR3 DNA reads TGTGCCAGCATTGGCTCTCGTTCCTACGAGCAGTACTTC. Its protein is CASIGSRSYEQYF.